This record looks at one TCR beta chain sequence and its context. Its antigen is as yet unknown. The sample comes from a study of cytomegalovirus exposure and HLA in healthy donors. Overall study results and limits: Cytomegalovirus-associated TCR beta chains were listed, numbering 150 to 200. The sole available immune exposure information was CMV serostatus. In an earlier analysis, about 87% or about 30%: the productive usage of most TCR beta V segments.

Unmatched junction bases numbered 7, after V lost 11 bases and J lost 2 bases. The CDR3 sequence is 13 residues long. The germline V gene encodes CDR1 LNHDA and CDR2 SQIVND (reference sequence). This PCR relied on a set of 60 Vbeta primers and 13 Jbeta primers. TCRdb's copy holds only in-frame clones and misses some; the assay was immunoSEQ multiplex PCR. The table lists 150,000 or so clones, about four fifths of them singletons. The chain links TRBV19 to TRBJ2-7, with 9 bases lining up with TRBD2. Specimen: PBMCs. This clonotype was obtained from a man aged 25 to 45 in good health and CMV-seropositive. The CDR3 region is CAEVAGAAYEQYF. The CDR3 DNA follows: TGTGCCGAGGTAGCGGGAGCGGCCTACGAGCAGTACTTC.